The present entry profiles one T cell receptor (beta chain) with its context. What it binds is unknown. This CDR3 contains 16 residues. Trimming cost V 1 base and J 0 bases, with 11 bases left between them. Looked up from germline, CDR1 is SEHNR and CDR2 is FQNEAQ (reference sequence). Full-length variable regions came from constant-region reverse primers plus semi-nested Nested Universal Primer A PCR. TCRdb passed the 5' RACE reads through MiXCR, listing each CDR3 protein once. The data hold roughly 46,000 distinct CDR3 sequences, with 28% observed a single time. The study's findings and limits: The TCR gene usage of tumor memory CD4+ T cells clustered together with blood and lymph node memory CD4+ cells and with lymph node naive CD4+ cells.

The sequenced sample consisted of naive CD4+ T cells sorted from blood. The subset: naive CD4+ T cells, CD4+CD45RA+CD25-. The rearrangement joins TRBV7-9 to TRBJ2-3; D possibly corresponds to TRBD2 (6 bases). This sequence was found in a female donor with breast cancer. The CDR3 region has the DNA TGTGCCAGCAGCTTAGGACTAGACCTTAGCACAGATACGCAGTATTTT. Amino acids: CASSLGLDLSTDTQYF.